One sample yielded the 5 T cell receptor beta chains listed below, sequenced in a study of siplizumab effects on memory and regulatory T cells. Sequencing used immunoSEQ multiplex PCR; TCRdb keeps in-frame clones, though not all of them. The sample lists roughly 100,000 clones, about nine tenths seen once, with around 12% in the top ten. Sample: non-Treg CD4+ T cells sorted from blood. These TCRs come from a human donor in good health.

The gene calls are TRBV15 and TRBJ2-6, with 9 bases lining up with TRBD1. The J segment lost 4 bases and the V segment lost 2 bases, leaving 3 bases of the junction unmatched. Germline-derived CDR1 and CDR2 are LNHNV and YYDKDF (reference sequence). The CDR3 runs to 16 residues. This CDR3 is CATSRNRGPGANVLTF. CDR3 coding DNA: TGTGCCACCAGCAGAAACAGGGGGCCCGGGGCCAACGTCCTGACTTTC.

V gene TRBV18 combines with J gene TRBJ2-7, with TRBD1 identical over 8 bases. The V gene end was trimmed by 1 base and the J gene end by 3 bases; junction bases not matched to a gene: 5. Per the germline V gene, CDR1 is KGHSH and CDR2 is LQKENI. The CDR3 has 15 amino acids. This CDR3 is CASSPRQGIFYEQYF. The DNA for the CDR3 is TGTGCCAGCTCACCACGACAGGGGATCTTCTACGAGCAGTACTTC.

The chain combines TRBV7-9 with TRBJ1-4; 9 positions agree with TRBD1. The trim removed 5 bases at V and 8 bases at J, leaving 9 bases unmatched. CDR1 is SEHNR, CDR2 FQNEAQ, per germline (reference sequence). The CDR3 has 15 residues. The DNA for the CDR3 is TGTGCCAGCAGCCCTCCCGGGACAGGGATCGAAAAACTGTTTTTT. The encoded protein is CASSPPGTGIEKLFF. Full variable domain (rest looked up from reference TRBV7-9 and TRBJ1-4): DTGVSQNPRHKITKRGQNVTFRCDPISEHNRLYWYRQTLGQGPEFLTYFQNEAQLEKSRLLSDRFSAERPKGSFSTLEIQRTEQGDSAMYLCASSPPGTGIEKLFFGSGTQLSVL.

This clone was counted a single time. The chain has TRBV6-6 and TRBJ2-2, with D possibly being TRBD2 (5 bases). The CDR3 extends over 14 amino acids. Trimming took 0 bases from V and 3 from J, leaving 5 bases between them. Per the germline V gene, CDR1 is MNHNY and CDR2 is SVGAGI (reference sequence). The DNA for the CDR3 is TGTGCCAGCAGTTACTCGAGGGACACCGGGGAGCTGTTTTTT. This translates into CASSYSRDTGELFF.

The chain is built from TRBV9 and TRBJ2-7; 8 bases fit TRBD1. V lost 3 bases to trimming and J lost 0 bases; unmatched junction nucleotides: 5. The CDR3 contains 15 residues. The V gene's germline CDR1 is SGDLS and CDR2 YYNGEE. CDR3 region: CASSERTGSSYEQYF. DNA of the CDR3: TGTGCCAGCAGCGAACGGACAGGGAGCTCCTACGAGCAGTACTTC.